The clone carrying this T cell receptor (beta chain) occurred a few times. Its antigen is as yet unknown. The V and J ends lost 5 bases and 7 bases respectively, with 15 bases between them. The CDR3 is 13 residues long. Attachment of unique molecular identifiers was made to individual cDNA molecules. TCRdb called the 5' RACE reads again in MiXCR, with one record for every CDR3 protein. The sample consists of about 83,000 distinct CDR3 sequences, about 10% of them appearing once. The data originate from a study of early T cells in non-severe SARS-CoV-2 infection. About the research overall: Alpha and beta chains were unpaired, from unsorted whole-blood bulk RNA.

Findings of the study overall: VDJdb matching favored anti-spike CD8 responses, missing private and CD4 specificities.

The TCR originated in an adult who was a healthcare worker with PCR-confirmed SARS-CoV-2 infection or an uninfected control (not recorded which). The sequences come from whole blood, collected at baseline. The rearrangement links TRBV12-3 or TRBV12-4 to TRBJ2-7; D perhaps matches TRBD1 (6 bases). CDR3 loop: CASSLRGSGEQYF. In DNA, the CDR3 is TGTGCCAGCAGTCTCAGGGGCTCGGGGGAGCAGTACTTC.